A selection of T cell receptor beta chains follows, all from one sample in a study of blood T cell repertoires in COVID-19. Assay used: immunoSEQ multiplex PCR; TCRdb lists only in-frame clones, some missing. The table lists 100,000 or so clones, about 77% of them singletons. The specimen was peripheral blood. The source is a man between 65 and 85 years old with active or convalescent COVID-19. CDR3s include the opening cysteine and the closing phenylalanine or tryptophan. The D gene is left open where the match is weak. Size is omitted from some rows. Given values are once, few, many or a class for expanded clones.

13	TRBJ2-1	NA	TRBV4-1	NA	TGCGCCAGCAGCCAAGTCTCGGTTGATGAGCAGTTCTTC	CASSQVSVDEQFF
14	TRBJ1-2	once	TRBV18	NA	TGTGCCAGCTCACCAGGGACCGCGGGGATTGGCTACACCTTC	CASSPGTAGIGYTF
14	TRBJ1-5	NA	TRBV7-8	NA	TGTGCCAGCAGCTTAGTACCAGGGGACCAGCCCCAGCATTTT	CASSLVPGDQPQHF
16	TRBJ1-6	few	TRBV10-2	NA	TGCGCCAGCAGTGAGGGCGGGAGGTCCTATAATTCACCCCTCCACTTT	CASSEGGRSYNSPLHF
13	TRBJ2-7	NA	TRBV4-1	NA	TGCGCCAGCAGCCAGGAGGCTTCGGGTGAGCAGTACTTC	CASSQEASGEQYF
13	TRBJ2-5	NA	TRBV12-3/TRBV12-4	NA	TGTGCCAGCAGTTTTGTCAGTCAAGAGACCCAGTACTTC	CASSFVSQETQYF
20	TRBJ1-5	NA	TRBV7-8	TRBD1	TGTGCCAGCAGCAAGGAGGGGGCCCCTGGGACAGTCCATAGCAATCAGCCCCAGCATTTT	CASSKEGAPGTVHSNQPQHF
18	TRBJ2-2	NA	TRBV4-1	TRBD2	TGCGCCAGCAGCCTTAAACTAGCGGGGGAAGTGAACACCGGGGAGCTGTTTTTT	CASSLKLAGEVNTGELFF
14	TRBJ2-1	NA	TRBV19	TRBD2	TGTGCCAGCAGCCAGCGGGAGATAGCTAATGAGCAGTTCTTC	CASSQREIANEQFF
13	TRBJ2-3	NA	TRBV7-9	NA	TGTGCCAGTACTAGGGCGGCAACAGATACGCAGTATTTT	CASTRAATDTQYF
15	TRBJ1-2	NA	TRBV6-5	TRBD1	TGTGCCAGCAGTTACTGGGACAGGGAGGACTATGGCTACACCTTC	CASSYWDREDYGYTF
14	TRBJ1-2	NA	TRBV5-4	NA	TGTGCCAGCAGCTTTCAGACAGAATCTTATGGCTACACCTTC	CASSFQTESYGYTF
14	TRBJ2-1	once	TRBV2	TRBD2	TGTGCCAGCTGCCTAGCGGTGATCTACAATGAGCAGTTCTTC	CASCLAVIYNEQFF
12	TRBJ1-3	NA	TRBV29-1	NA	TGCAGCGTGGAGGGGCCTGGAAACACCATATATTTT	CSVEGPGNTIYF
14	TRBJ2-2	NA	TRBV10-3	NA	TGTGCCACCACGCGGGCAGCCGAAACCGGGGAGCTGTTTTTT	CATTRAAETGELFF
15	TRBJ2-5	few	TRBV28	TRBD1	TGTGCCAGCAGGTCCGGGACAGGGATTCTCGAGACCCAGTACTTC	CASRSGTGILETQYF
13	TRBJ1-5	NA	TRBV12-3/TRBV12-4	NA	TGTGCCAGCGCTGGGTCGGGAAATCAGCCCCAGCATTTT	CASAGSGNQPQHF
12	TRBJ1-6	NA	TRBV4-2	NA	TGTGCCAGCAGGGGGGGTAGTTCACCCCTCCACTTT	CASRGGSSPLHF
16	TRBJ2-1	NA	TRBV7-3	TRBD2	TGTGCCAGCAGCACCAGCCTAGCGGGAGTCTCGGATGAGCAGTTCTTC	CASSTSLAGVSDEQFF
15	TRBJ2-7	NA	TRBV5-1	NA	TGCGCCAGCAGCTCCTCCGGGGGGCCGTCCTACGAGCAGTACTTC	CASSSSGGPSYEQYF
17	TRBJ2-6	NA	TRBV7-2	NA	TGTGCCAGCAGTCTCCGACAGGTGTTCTCTGGGGCCAACGTCCTGACTTTC	CASSLRQVFSGANVLTF
15	TRBJ2-7	NA	TRBV27	TRBD1	TGTGCCAGCAGTTCCTGGGACAGTAGAAGTGGAGAGCAGTACTTC	CASSSWDSRSGEQYF
14	TRBJ1-1	NA	TRBV7-2	NA	TGTGCCAGCAGCTTAGGACAGGTCAAGGGTGAAGCTTTCTTT	CASSLGQVKGEAFF
15	TRBJ1-6	NA	TRBV6-5	TRBD1	TGTGCCAGCAACCGACAGGGGCTCCATAATTCACCCCTCCACTTT	CASNRQGLHNSPLHF
20	TRBJ2-7	NA	TRBV4-2	TRBD2	TGTGCCAGCAGCCAAGAAGCTAGACTCCGTCTAGCGGGATTGAGCTACGAGCAGTACTTC	CASSQEARLRLAGLSYEQYF
15	TRBJ1-2	once	TRBV6-6	TRBD1	TGTGCCAGCACCGACGGACAGGGGAATAACTATGGCTACACCTTC	CASTDGQGNNYGYTF
15	TRBJ1-4	NA	TRBV11-1	NA	TGTGCCAGCAGCTTAAGCGGGGCAACTAATGAAAAACTGTTTTTT	CASSLSGATNEKLFF
13	TRBJ1-2	NA	TRBV6-5	TRBD1	TGTGCCAGCAGTCGGGACAGGGGCCAAGGCTACACCTTC	CASSRDRGQGYTF
15	TRBJ1-2	NA	TRBV6-5	NA	TGTGCCAGCACACCCAGTGGGGGGGCGAGGAATGGCTACACCTTC	CASTPSGGARNGYTF
16	TRBJ2-3	once	TRBV14	TRBD1	TGTGCCAGCAGCCAAGCCTTAGGGACAGGGATGGATACGCAGTATTTT	CASSQALGTGMDTQYF
14	TRBJ2-5	NA	TRBV19	NA	TGTGCCAGTAGTATAGGTAACGGGAGAGAGACCCAGTACTTC	CASSIGNGRETQYF
15	TRBJ2-7	few	TRBV27	TRBD2	TGTGCCAGCAGTTTTGCGGGGGGCCCCTCCTACGAGCAGTACTTC	CASSFAGGPSYEQYF
14	TRBJ1-1	many	TRBV3-1/TRBV3-2	NA	TGTGCCAGCAGCCCCCGGGGGGGGAACACTGAAGCTTTCTTT	CASSPRGGNTEAFF
16	TRBJ2-3	once	TRBV19	NA	TGTGCCAGTAGTACGTCCGGGACTTTCTCCACAGATACGCAGTATTTT	CASSTSGTFSTDTQYF
15	TRBJ2-1	NA	TRBV5-1	TRBD2	TGCGCCAGCAGCTTACCGGGACTAGCTAATAATGAGCAGTTCTTC	CASSLPGLANNEQFF
15	TRBJ2-6	NA	TRBV7-6	TRBD1	TGTGCCAGCAGCTCCACAGGGGTCGGGGCCAACGTCCTGACTTTC	CASSSTGVGANVLTF
16	TRBJ2-1	NA	TRBV21-1	NA	TGTGCCAGCAGCAAAGTCATAGCGGAGCGTTCCAATGAGCAGTTCTTC	CASSKVIAERSNEQFF
14	TRBJ1-1	NA	TRBV30	NA	TGTGCCTGGAGTGTACAAGGGGTGGGGAACGAAGCTTTCTTT	CAWSVQGVGNEAFF
11	TRBJ2-3	NA	TRBV18	NA	TGTGCCAGCTCCTTCACAGATACGCAGTATTTT	CASSFTDTQYF
13	TRBJ1-1	once	TRBV11-1	TRBD1	TGTGCCAGCAGCTTAGCGAGGGACAGGACTGCTTTCTTT	CASSLARDRTAFF
13	TRBJ1-1	NA	TRBV5-4	TRBD1	TGTGCCAGCAGCACAGCAGGGGGCGTCGGAGCTTTCTTT	CASSTAGGVGAFF
15	TRBJ1-4	NA	TRBV3-1/TRBV3-2	NA	TGTGCCAGCAGCCCTGACAGGCGCCCTAATGAAAAACTGTTTTTT	CASSPDRRPNEKLFF
15	TRBJ2-7	few	TRBV7-8	NA	TGTGCCAGCAGCCTTCGGGGGTACCCATCCTACGAGCAGTACTTC	CASSLRGYPSYEQYF
12	TRBJ2-7	NA	TRBV12-2	NA	TGTGCAAGTCGCTTCCAGTCCTACGAGCAGTACTTC	CASRFQSYEQYF
17	TRBJ2-3	NA	TRBV18	TRBD2	TGTGCCAGCTCACCACCTGCGGGAGGGAGAGGCACAGATACGCAGTATTTT	CASSPPAGGRGTDTQYF
13	TRBJ2-1	NA	TRBV5-4	TRBD2	TGTGCCAGCAGCCCGCCTACGGGAGGTGAGCAGTTCTTC	CASSPPTGGEQFF
15	TRBJ2-7	once	TRBV19	TRBD1	TGTGCCAGTAGTCCCCGGGACAGCCAAACCTACGAGCAGTACTTC	CASSPRDSQTYEQYF
16	TRBJ2-3	NA	TRBV6-2/TRBV6-3	TRBD1	TGTGCCAGCAGTTACCGGGACAGGGGCTCCCCAGATACGCAGTATTTT	CASSYRDRGSPDTQYF
17	TRBJ1-1	few	TRBV18	TRBD1	TGTGCCAGCTCACCATCCTTAGGGACAGGGCTGAACACTGAAGCTTTCTTT	CASSPSLGTGLNTEAFF
15	TRBJ1-1	NA	TRBV30	TRBD1	TGTGCCTGGAGTTCCGGAACAGGGGGGAACACTGAAGCTTTCTTT	CAWSSGTGGNTEAFF
15	TRBJ2-7	NA	TRBV5-1	TRBD2	TGCGCCAGCAGCTTGGAACTAGCGGCCAACTACGAGCAGTACTTC	CASSLELAANYEQYF
15	TRBJ1-2	NA	TRBV7-2	NA	TGTGCCAGCAGCTTAGACCCGTTAAACTACTATGGCTACACCTTC	CASSLDPLNYYGYTF
16	TRBJ2-2	NA	TRBV9	NA	TGTGCCAGCAGCAGCGGTAGGTACGCGAACACCGGGGAGCTGTTTTTT	CASSSGRYANTGELFF
15	TRBJ1-6	NA	TRBV28	NA	TGTGCCAGCAGTCCCGGGAGCCTCAATAATTCACCCCTCCACTTT	CASSPGSLNNSPLHF
13	TRBJ2-1	NA	TRBV28	TRBD2	TGTGCCAGCAGCCCCCGGGGGGGCGGGGAGCAGTTCTTC	CASSPRGGGEQFF
17	TRBJ2-3	once	TRBV5-1	TRBD1	TGCGCCAGCAGCTCCGGACAGGGGGCGCAGGGGGCAGATACGCAGTATTTT	CASSSGQGAQGADTQYF
14	TRBJ2-3	few	TRBV27	NA	TGTGCCAGCAGTCCGGGACTTGTCACAGATACGCAGTATTTT	CASSPGLVTDTQYF
15	TRBJ1-1	few	TRBV13	NA	TGTGCCAGCAGCTTAGGGGCAGGGGTGGACACTGAAGCTTTCTTT	CASSLGAGVDTEAFF